This TCR beta chain comes out of a study of CD8+ T cells in alopecia areata. Study-wide results and caveats: Tofacitinib significantly brought down scalp clonality and expanded CD8+ clones among top 100.

The sequencing template was cDNA reverse transcribed from extracted RNA. Some clones are missing from TCRdb's copy, which holds only in-frame ones; the method was immunoSEQ multiplex PCR. Found here are about 190,000 clones, 60% of them singletons; the top ten hold roughly 0.71%. This clone has only a few counts. Its antigen is unknown. The CDR3 length is 16 residues. Germline V gives CDR1 KGHSH, CDR2 LQKENI. V shed 6 bases, J shed 0 bases, and the junction held 5 bases outside the gene matches. Treatment of the sample: oral pan-JAK inhibitor, 5-10 mg twice daily. This sequence was found in a human donor with alopecia areata. The sample here was CD4+ T cells sorted from blood, taken at week 4, from a patient treated with tofacitinib. The chain links TRBV18 to TRBJ2-1, with 10 positions matching TRBD2. CDR3 nucleotide sequence: TGTGCCAGCTCCCCCAAGCGGGAGGGCTCCTACAATGAGCAGTTCTTC. Its protein product is CASSPKREGSYNEQFF. The entire variable domain, with the rest obtained from reference TRBV18 and TRBJ2-1, is as follows: NAGVMQNPRHLVRRRGQEARLRCSPMKGHSHVYWYRQLPEEGLKFMVYLQKENIIDESGMPKERFSAEFPKEGPSILRIQQVVRGDSAAYFCASSPKREGSYNEQFFGPGTRLTVL.